A selection of T cell receptor beta chains follows, all from one sample in a study of T cell responses to AZD1222 COVID-19 vaccine. Profiled with immunoSEQ multiplex PCR; TCRdb holds only in-frame clones, not every one. The sample shows about 170,000 clones, 93% of them seen only once. Material: peripheral blood, obtained on day 0 of AZD1222 vaccination. Source of these receptors: an adult in good health. The CDR3 runs from the conserved cysteine through the conserved F or W. A D gene is named only where the DNA matches it firmly. Only some rows state a clone size, as once, few, many or a class for expanded clones.

j_gene,d_gene,v_gene,abundance,CDR3nt,CDR3aa
TRBJ1-2,TRBD1,TRBV10-3,NA,TGTGCCATCAACTACAGGGGAAGAGAGGATGGCTACACCTTC,CAINYRGREDGYTF
TRBJ1-2,NA,TRBV5-1,NA,TGCGCCAGCAGCTTAATAACAGGTCCGTCGGGCTACACCTTC,CASSLITGPSGYTF
TRBJ1-1,NA,TRBV6-5,NA,TGTGCCAGCAGAGCTTATCAGGACACTGAAGCTTTCTTT,CASRAYQDTEAFF
TRBJ1-1,NA,TRBV5-4,NA,TGTGCCAGCAGCTTGCCCTCTGGGGCGCGGGCTGAAGCTTTCTTT,CASSLPSGARAEAFF
TRBJ2-7,TRBD2,TRBV14,NA,TGTGCCAGCAGCCTCCCAGGACTAGCGGGAGGGATCGAGCAGTACTTC,CASSLPGLAGGIEQYF
TRBJ1-5,NA,TRBV5-1,NA,TGCGCCAGCAGCTTGGAGGGGACTCAGCCCCAGCATTTT,CASSLEGTQPQHF
TRBJ1-2,TRBD1,TRBV10-2,NA,TGCGCCAGCAGTGGGGGCCAAACAGGGGACTATGGCTACACCTTC,CASSGGQTGDYGYTF
TRBJ2-7,NA,TRBV30,NA,TGTGCCTGGAACAGGGTGAAAGGCGAGCAGTACTTC,CAWNRVKGEQYF
TRBJ1-1,TRBD1,TRBV5-4,NA,TGTGCCAGCAGCTATACAGGGGTCGACACTGAAGCTTTCTTT,CASSYTGVDTEAFF
TRBJ1-5,TRBD1,TRBV27,once,TGTGCCAGCAGTTCCCGACAGGGATCGAGTCAGCCCCAGCATTTT,CASSSRQGSSQPQHF
TRBJ2-3,TRBD2,TRBV10-1,NA,TGCGCCAGCAGTGAGCCTAGCGGGGGCTCAGATACGCAGTATTTT,CASSEPSGGSDTQYF
TRBJ2-3,NA,TRBV9,NA,TGTGCCAGCAGCGAGGAATTAGCAGATACGCAGTATTTT,CASSEELADTQYF
TRBJ2-2,NA,TRBV2,NA,TGTGCCAGCAGAGAAGCGGTGTCCACCGGGGAGCTGTTTTTT,CASREAVSTGELFF
TRBJ1-6,NA,TRBV5-5,NA,TGTGCCAGCAGCTTGGGGCCGGGGGAGTATTCACCCCTCCACTTT,CASSLGPGEYSPLHF
TRBJ1-2,TRBD1,TRBV3-1/TRBV3-2,NA,TGTGCCAGCAGCCAAGGTGGACAGGGTGCGAGGCGAGGCTACACCTTC,CASSQGGQGARRGYTF
TRBJ2-5,TRBD1,TRBV10-3,NA,TGTGCCATCAGTGATCCGGGACAGGGACCTGGAGAGACCCAGTACTTC,CAISDPGQGPGETQYF
TRBJ2-5,NA,TRBV30,once,TGTGCCTGGAGTGTAAGGAGAGAGACCCAGTACTTC,CAWSVRRETQYF
TRBJ2-5,NA,TRBV6-5,NA,TGTGCCAGCAGAATTACTAGGACGGTTGGGACCCAGTACTTC,CASRITRTVGTQYF
TRBJ1-2,TRBD1,TRBV7-6,once,TGTGCCAGCAGCCCCCGGGACAGGGGTTCTTCGGATGGCTACACCTTC,CASSPRDRGSSDGYTF
TRBJ2-5,TRBD2,TRBV6-5,NA,TGTGCCAGCAGTTACTCGGGACTACCCAAGAAGACCCAGTACTTC,CASSYSGLPKKTQYF
TRBJ1-1,NA,TRBV6-4,NA,TGTGCCAGCAGTGAAAAGCCCTCCCTAGGCGCTGAAGCTTTCTTT,CASSEKPSLGAEAFF
TRBJ1-1,NA,TRBV3-1/TRBV3-2,NA,TGTGCCAGCAGTAAGGGGTCCGACACTGAAGCTTTCTTT,CASSKGSDTEAFF
TRBJ1-1,NA,TRBV5-6,once,TGTGCCAGCAGCTTGGACAGACTTAAAGCTTTCTTT,CASSLDRLKAFF
TRBJ1-1,NA,TRBV19,NA,TGTGCCAGCCGGGGTAGGGGGTTGGCTTTCTTT,CASRGRGLAFF
TRBJ2-7,NA,TRBV27,few,TGTGCCAGAGGGGGGTTCCACGAGCAGTACTTC,CARGGFHEQYF
TRBJ1-1,NA,TRBV10-2,NA,TGCGCCAGCAGTGAACCGGGGCCTGAAGCTTTCTTT,CASSEPGPEAFF